The entry that follows covers one T cell receptor beta chain sequence. Its antigen is currently unknown. This specimen belongs to a study of cytomegalovirus exposure and HLA in healthy donors. Study context: Around 80 million unique TCR sequences came from HLA-typed donors in an early release.

Vbeta (60) and Jbeta (13) primers were used in the PCR. Clones were sequenced by immunoSEQ multiplex PCR, and TCRdb holds only the in-frame ones, with some missing. The data show around 100,000 clones, with nearly 80% seen just once and 4.6% held by the top ten. Study-level findings and limits: Links to common viral pathogens appeared, in a later analysis, for several of the most significant clusters. Previous analysis showed most TCR beta V segments were productive about 90% or about 30% of the time. CMV serostatus was the only recorded immune exposure for donors.

The CDR3 runs 14 residues. V lost 3 bases to trimming and J lost 4 bases, with 7 bases between them. Per the germline V gene, CDR1 is SNHLY and CDR2 is FYNNEI. The origin of this receptor is a woman between 40 and 55 years old in good health and CMV-seropositive. The J gene is TRBJ1-6, the V gene TRBV2; unclear D gene. The sample comprised PBMCs. The CDR3 sequence: CASSDGVYNSPLHF. In DNA form, the CDR3 reads TGTGCCAGCAGTGACGGGGTGTATAATTCACCCCTCCACTTT. Full variable domain (outside the CDR3, taken from reference TRBV2 and TRBJ1-6): EPEVTQTPSHQVTQMGQEVILRCVPISNHLYFYWYRQILGQKVEFLVSFYNNEISEKSEIFDDQFSVERPDGSNFTLKIRSTKLEDSAMYFCASSDGVYNSPLHFGNGTRLTVT.